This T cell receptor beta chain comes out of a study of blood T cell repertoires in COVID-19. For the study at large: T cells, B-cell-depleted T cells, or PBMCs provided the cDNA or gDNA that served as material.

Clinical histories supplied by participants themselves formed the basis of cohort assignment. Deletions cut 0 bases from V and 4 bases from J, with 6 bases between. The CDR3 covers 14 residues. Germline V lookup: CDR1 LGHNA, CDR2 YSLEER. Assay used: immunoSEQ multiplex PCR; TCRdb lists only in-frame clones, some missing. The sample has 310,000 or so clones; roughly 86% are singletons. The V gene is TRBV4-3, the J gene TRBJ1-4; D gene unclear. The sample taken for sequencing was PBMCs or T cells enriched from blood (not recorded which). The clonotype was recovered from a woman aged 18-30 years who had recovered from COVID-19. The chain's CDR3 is CASSQEQINEKLFF. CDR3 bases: TGCGCCAGCAGCCAAGAACAAATTAATGAAAAACTGTTTTTT.